These T cell receptor beta chains were read from a single sample in a study of blood T cell repertoires in COVID-19. Using immunoSEQ multiplex PCR, the repertoire was profiled, and TCRdb retains in-frame clones only, with some absent. The top ten clones hold 3.5% to 5% of a sample with a few hundred thousand clones, about 86% of them seen once. Input material: PBMCs or T cells enriched from blood (not recorded which). The receptor set was obtained from a young man with acute COVID-19. The CDR3 runs from the conserved cysteine through the conserved F or W. D genes are given only for firm matches. The size field is filled for only some rows; it gives once, few, many or a size class.

J,V,size,D,DNA,CDR3
TRBJ2-1,TRBV15,-,TRBD1,TGTGCCACCAGCAGATCGGGACAGGGAAGTGAGCAGTTCTTC,CATSRSGQGSEQFF
TRBJ1-2,TRBV12-3/TRBV12-4,-,-,TGTGCCAGCAGCGCCGAGACAGGTTATGGCTACACCTTC,CASSAETGYGYTF
TRBJ1-1,TRBV11-1,-,TRBD1,TGTGCCAGCAGCCCAGGACAGGGTCGGGGATTCACTGAAGCTTTCTTT,CASSPGQGRGFTEAFF
TRBJ1-2,TRBV12-3/TRBV12-4,-,-,TGTGCCAGCAGCCTTTTCGGGGTTAGTGGCTACACCTTC,CASSLFGVSGYTF
TRBJ1-2,TRBV5-1,-,-,TGTGCCAGCAGCTTGGATTTGGGGGGAGCAGACTATGGCTACACCTTC,CASSLDLGGADYGYTF
TRBJ1-6,TRBV6-2/TRBV6-3,once,TRBD1,TGTGCCAGCAGCCCTCGGACAGGGGGGTCCGGTTCACCCCTCCACTTT,CASSPRTGGSGSPLHF
TRBJ1-5,TRBV28,-,TRBD1,TGTGCCAGCAGGCTCAGGGGGTCCCTTTGGCCCCAGCATTTT,CASRLRGSLWPQHF
TRBJ1-6,TRBV18,-,-,TGTGCCAGCTCCCTTTCCCGTGGGGGGGATTCACCCCTCCACTTT,CASSLSRGGDSPLHF
TRBJ2-5,TRBV15,few,TRBD2,TGTGCCACCTCTCGACTAGCGGGGGGGTACCAAGAGACCCAGTACTTC,CATSRLAGGYQETQYF
TRBJ1-1,TRBV18,-,-,TGTGCCAGCTCACCACCCGGGGGGCCAAAAACTGAAGCTTTCTTT,CASSPPGGPKTEAFF